This T cell receptor beta chain was recovered during a study of early T cells in non-severe SARS-CoV-2 infection. TCRdb independently ran MiXCR on the 5' RACE reads; one entry per CDR3 protein. The profile covers about 83,000 distinct CDR3 sequences, with 10% to 15% appearing a single time and less than 8.5% taken by the ten largest. CDR1 ENHRY and CDR2 SYGVKD come from the germline V gene. V was trimmed by 8 bases and J by 2 bases, leaving 6 bases between them. The CDR3 length is 12 residues. The specimen was whole blood. This TCR was recovered from an adult who was a healthcare worker with PCR-confirmed SARS-CoV-2 infection or an uninfected control (not recorded which). This rearrangement joins TRBV10-3 to TRBJ2-2; no clear D. Here the CDR3 DNA reads TGTGCCATCGGATATAACACCGGGGAGCTGTTTTTT. Protein product: CAIGYNTGELFF.